Shown below are 18 T cell receptor beta chains from a single sample sequenced in a study of blood T cells in healthy people across ages. A second PCR of roughly 6 to 12 cycles used a sample-barcoded 5' primer and a J-beta primer mix. MiXCR was run by TCRdb on the 5' RACE reads, yielding one entry per CDR3 protein. The sample records 900,000 to 950,000 distinct CDR3 sequences, about 27% being singletons. These data were also reused for a study on T cells of mothers and their children.

Sample: blood. Receptor source: a woman aged 40 to 55 in good health.

This clonotype has just a few counts. The chain joins TRBV29-1 to TRBJ2-5; the D is unclear. CDR1 and CDR2 (germline): SQVTM, ANQGSEA. V was cut by 3 bases and J by 5 bases, with 19 bases left in between. The CDR3 length is 15 residues. The CDR3 sequence is CSVEMGSLMAETQYF. The DNA of the CDR3 is TGCAGCGTTGAGATGGGCAGCTTAATGGCGGAGACCCAGTACTTC.

A note on this clonotype: This sequence may be a read error, since a much larger clone differs from it by one base. The rearrangement joins TRBV4-1 to TRBJ1-2; D gene unclear. The CDR3 is made up of 14 amino acids. The germline V gene encodes CDR1 MGHRA and CDR2 YSYEKL. The V end lost 4 bases, the J end lost 0 bases, and 9 bases lay between the germline ends. The CDR3 DNA reads as TGCGCCAGCAGCCGGGCCCTAGCTAACTATGGCTACACCTTC. It is translated as CASSRALANYGYTF.

The rearrangement joins TRBV12-3 or TRBV12-4 to TRBJ2-7; 8 bases line up with TRBD1. Losses at the gene ends were 6 bases for V and 3 bases for J; bases not matched to a gene: 10. The CDR3 consists of 15 residues. For the CDR3, the DNA is TGTGCCAGCAGCACAGGGACAGGCCCCGACTACGAGCAGTACTTC. Translating gives CASSTGTGPDYEQYF.

There are a few counts of this clonotype. The chain uses TRBV12-3 or TRBV12-4 and TRBJ2-1; 9 nucleotides agree with TRBD2. CDR3 length: 14 residues. With V trimmed by 3 bases and J by 10 bases, 7 bases remained unmatched. The CDR3 DNA follows: TGTGCCAGCAGTTTTAAGGCGGGGGGGCAAGAGCAGTTCTTC. Translated: CASSFKAGGQEQFF.

This clonotype was seen many times. A much larger clone lies one base from this, so it may be a read error. The chain recombines TRBV6-2 or TRBV6-3 with TRBJ2-1, with D perhaps given as TRBD1 or TRBD2 (5 bases each). The CDR3 runs to 16 residues. The V gene's germline CDR1 is MNHEY and CDR2 SVGEGT. Trimming stripped 2 bases from V and 7 bases from J, with 18 bases between. CDR3 loop: CASSYVGRGLLNEQFF. The CDR3 coding sequence is TGTGCCAGCAGTTACGTGGGACGGGGCCTGTTAAATGAGCAGTTCTTC.

This chain connects TRBV20-1 to TRBJ2-3; D is possibly TRBD2 (5 bases). In germline, CDR1 is DFQATT, CDR2 SNEGSKA (reference sequence). This CDR3 spans 11 amino acids. V was cut by 3 bases and J by 6 bases, with 7 bases left in between. CDR3 bases: TGCAGTGCTAGGGTAGCGGATACGCAGTATTTT. It yields the protein CSARVADTQYF.

The chain combines TRBV5-1 with TRBJ1-4; TRBD1 might be the D (5 bases). The CDR3 is 14 amino acids. Deletions cut 5 bases from V and 8 bases from J, with 16 bases between. The germline gives CDR1 SGHRS, CDR2 YFSETQ. The chain's CDR3 is CASSRSPEGEKLFF. The CDR3 nucleotides are TGCGCCAGCAGTCGGTCCCCGGAGGGGGAAAAACTGTTTTTT.

About this clonotype: This may arise from a read error, as a much more abundant clone is one base away. This chain uses TRBV6-6 with TRBJ1-2; 7 nucleotides match TRBD1. The CDR3 is 14 amino acids. J lost 3 bases, V lost 6 bases, and 7 bases had no gene match. The germline V gene has CDR1 MNHNY and CDR2 SVGAGI (reference sequence). In DNA, the CDR3 is TGTGCCAGCAGGTTGGGACAGATGGACTATGGCTACACCTTC. As protein: CASRLGQMDYGYTF.

Worth noting for this clonotype: A much larger clone differs by one base, so this may be a read error. J is TRBJ2-4 and V is TRBV4-1, with TRBD1 identical over 7 bases. The CDR3 is made up of 14 amino acids. CDR1 is MGHRA, CDR2 YSYEKL, per germline. The V segment lost 3 bases and the J segment 4 bases; nucleotides outside the gene matches: 3. This CDR3 reads CASSHADRKNIQYF. The CDR3 coding sequence is TGCGCCAGCAGCCACGCGGACAGGAAAAACATTCAGTACTTC.

The genes are TRBV5-1 and TRBJ2-1; 9 bases map to TRBD1. The germline V gene encodes CDR1 SGHRS and CDR2 YFSETQ. The ends lost 4 bases at V and 4 bases at J; junction bases unmatched: 6. This CDR3 has 15 residues. CDR3 sequence: CASSIDGTGYNEQFF. The CDR3, as DNA: TGCGCCAGCAGCATAGACGGGACAGGGTACAATGAGCAGTTCTTC.

This clonotype has only a few counts. The CDR3 coding sequence is TGCGCCAGCAGCTACGGGACATTACGAGAGACCCAGTACTTC. Translating it yields CASSYGTLRETQYF. This chain uses TRBV5-1 with TRBJ2-5; tentatively, D is TRBD1 (6 bases). The CDR3 contains 14 residues. From germline, CDR1 is SGHRS and CDR2 YFSETQ. V shed 3 bases and J shed 4 bases, with 13 bases lying between them.

The chain joins TRBV11-2 to TRBJ1-2; possibly TRBD1 for D (6 bases). Germline values: CDR1 SGHAT, CDR2 FQNNGV. The V end lost 4 bases, the J end lost 2 bases, and 14 bases lay between the germline ends. The CDR3 is made up of 15 amino acids. The CDR3: CASSYFGTINYGYTF. The CDR3 DNA reads TGTGCCAGCAGCTACTTCGGGACAATCAACTATGGCTACACCTTC.

The table lists this clonotype with many counts. The rearrangement links TRBV7-2 to TRBJ2-7, with 13 bases lining up with TRBD2. This CDR3 contains 16 residues. Losses at the gene ends were 4 bases for V and 3 bases for J; bases not matched to a gene: 6. Germline CDR1 is SGHTA and CDR2 is FQGNSA. The CDR3 sequence: CASSSGLAGLNYEQYF. DNA for the CDR3: TGTGCCAGCAGCTCGGGACTAGCGGGATTAAACTACGAGCAGTACTTC.

J is TRBJ2-6 and V is TRBV27; D gene unclear. This CDR3 has 16 amino acids. Trimming removed 4 bases from V and 0 bases from J, with 10 bases in between. The germline V gene encodes CDR1 MNHEY and CDR2 SMNVEV (reference sequence). CDR3: CASSSVDVSGANVLTF. The CDR3 DNA reads TGTGCCAGCAGTTCCGTGGACGTCTCTGGGGCCAACGTCCTGACTTTC.

This clonotype was counted ten times or more. The V and J genes are TRBV27 and TRBJ2-7; D remains unclear. Looked up from germline, CDR1 is MNHEY and CDR2 is SMNVEV (reference sequence). V was shortened by 2 bases and J by 5 bases, with 16 bases between the two germline ends. This CDR3 has 15 amino acids. In DNA form, the CDR3 reads TGTGCCAGCAGTTTAAGACAAGGCCCCTTTCACGAGCAGTACTTC. Translation: CASSLRQGPFHEQYF.

The rearrangement joins TRBV24-1 to TRBJ2-1; perhaps TRBD2 as D (6 bases). The CDR3 loop spans 14 amino acids. The V gene lost 5 bases and the J gene lost 2 bases, with 9 bases spanning the gap. Germline lookup yields CDR1 KGHDR and CDR2 SFDVKD. The DNA of the CDR3 is TGTGCCACCAGTGGGACGGGGGCCTACAATGAGCAGTTCTTC. Translating gives CATSGTGAYNEQFF.

The chain joins TRBV29-1 to TRBJ1-1; D not resolved. This CDR3 region has 12 residues. The germline CDR1 and CDR2 sequences are SQVTM and ANQGSEA. V lost 7 bases to trimming and J lost 4 bases, with 13 bases between them. The DNA of the CDR3 is TGCAGCGCTCTGGGGTCGGCCACTGAAGCTTTCTTT. Protein: CSALGSATEAFF.

At least ten counts were recorded for this clonotype. J is TRBJ2-7 and V is TRBV20-1, with 7 bases that match TRBD2. In germline, CDR1 is DFQATT, CDR2 SNEGSKA (reference sequence). This CDR3 is built from 14 residues. After removal of 3 bases from V and 0 bases from J, the junction contained 5 bases not matched to a gene. CDR3 nucleotide sequence: TGCAGTGCTAGTGAGGGAGGGATCTCCTACGAGCAGTACTTC. Its translation: CSASEGGISYEQYF.